This T cell receptor beta chain appears in the sequencing data of a study of blood T cells in healthy people across ages. Regarding the study as a whole: Naive T cell percentage and TCR beta diversity correlated strongly. Both naive CD4+ cell counts and diversity were greater in long-lived donors than in aged donors.

Comment on this clonotype: Its antigen is undetermined.

CDR1 is MNHEY, CDR2 SVGAGI, per germline. The CDR3 extends over 13 amino acids. V was trimmed by 2 bases and J by 3 bases, leaving 7 bases between them. Alongside a J-beta primer mix, a sample-barcoded 5' primer served in a second PCR lasting about 7 to 12 cycles. TCRdb ran MiXCR on the 5' RACE reads and lists one entry per CDR3 protein. The table lists approximately 320,000 distinct CDR3 sequences, 25% to 30% of them singletons. The sample comprised blood. The chain carries TRBV6-5 and TRBJ2-5; D is perhaps TRBD1 (5 bases). This sequence was found in a woman in her 70s in good health. CDR3 nucleotide sequence: TGTGCCAGCAGTTACAGGACAAAAGAGACCCAGTACTTC. Its protein product is CASSYRTKETQYF.